A selection of T cell receptor beta chains follows, all from one sample in a study of blood T cell repertoires in COVID-19. Assay: immunoSEQ multiplex PCR; the TCRdb copy retains only in-frame clones and omits some. The sample holds over 200,000 clones, 91% seen once. Material for sequencing was PBMCs or T cells enriched from blood (not recorded which). These receptors all come from a human donor in a cohort exposed to, infected with or recovered from COVID-19 (not recorded which). The donor label of this sample is uncertain. Each CDR3 is given with its conserved first and last residue. Fields, in order: J gene, D gene, clone size, V gene, CDR3 DNA, CDR3 protein. D genes are given only for firm matches. Size is stated for part of the rows, as once, few or many counts, or as a class when the clone is expanded.

>TRBJ2-3|NA|NA|TRBV18
TGTGCCAGCTCACAAACCGCAGGCGATACGCAGTATTTT
CASSQTAGDTQYF
>TRBJ2-7|NA|NA|TRBV7-2
TGTGCCAGCAGCGCCGCCGGGACAAACTACGAGCAGTACTTC
CASSAAGTNYEQYF
>TRBJ2-5|TRBD2|NA|TRBV10-1
TGCGCCAGCGTAGCGGGGGCAGAGACCCAGTACTTC
CASVAGAETQYF
>TRBJ1-2|NA|NA|TRBV9
TGTGCCAGCAGCGGATACAGGGAGAATGGCTACACCTTC
CASSGYRENGYTF
>TRBJ1-5|TRBD1|NA|TRBV27
TGTGCCAGCAGTGACGGGACAGGGGCCCAGCCCCAGCATTTT
CASSDGTGAQPQHF
>TRBJ2-7|NA|NA|TRBV27
TGTGCCAGCAGTAGGACACCAAGCTACGAGCAGTACTTC
CASSRTPSYEQYF
>TRBJ1-5|NA|NA|TRBV30
TGTGCCTGGAGTGTGGGGGGGCTTCATTCGGGGATGCGCAATCAGCCCCAGCATTTT
CAWSVGGLHSGMRNQPQHF
>TRBJ2-1|NA|few|TRBV7-6
TGTGCCAGCAGCTTAGCGGGACTCTCCTACAATGAGCAGTTCTTC
CASSLAGLSYNEQFF
>TRBJ1-4|NA|NA|TRBV14
TGTGCCAGCAGCCAAGTGGGGGCCGATGAAAAACTGTTTTTT
CASSQVGADEKLFF
>TRBJ1-2|TRBD1|NA|TRBV10-3
TGTGCCATCAGTGAGGACAGGGTAGTAGATGGCTACACCTTC
CAISEDRVVDGYTF
>TRBJ2-2|TRBD1|NA|TRBV7-2
TGTGCCAGCAGCTCCCAGGGACAGTTGGACGGGGAGCTGTTTTTT
CASSSQGQLDGELFF
>TRBJ1-6|NA|NA|TRBV28
TGTGCCAGCGGACACGGGGGGGAGGGTTCACCCCTCCACTTT
CASGHGGEGSPLHF
>TRBJ2-5|NA|NA|TRBV10-3
TGTGCCATCAGGGAGGACGGAGAAGAGACCCAGTACTTC
CAIREDGEETQYF
>TRBJ1-1|NA|NA|TRBV30
TGTGCCTGTGCTACGGGGGGCCCCACTGAAGCTTTCTTT
CACATGGPTEAFF
>TRBJ1-1|NA|NA|TRBV9
TGTGCCAGCAGCCTGAGGGAAACCGAAGCTTTCTTT
CASSLRETEAFF
>TRBJ1-1|NA|NA|TRBV2
TGTGCCAGCAGAAGACAGAACACTGAAGCTTTCTTT
CASRRQNTEAFF
>TRBJ1-5|TRBD1|NA|TRBV5-6
TGTGCCAGCAGCCATCGACAGGGGTATCAGCCCCAGCATTTT
CASSHRQGYQPQHF
>TRBJ1-6|NA|NA|TRBV7-9
TGTGCCAGCAGCCTAGTACGGGGAACTACCCCTAATTCACCCCTCCACTTT
CASSLVRGTTPNSPLHF
>TRBJ2-7|TRBD1|NA|TRBV25-1
TGTGCCAGCAGTCCAGGACAGGGGGCGCAAGAGCAGTACTTC
CASSPGQGAQEQYF
>TRBJ2-7|NA|once|TRBV5-4
TGTGCCAGCAGCTTAATAAGGGGTAAGGACTTC
CASSLIRGKDF
>TRBJ1-2|NA|NA|TRBV7-8
TGTGCCAGCAGCTTAGCGCCGGGGGGAACGAACTATGGCTACACCTTC
CASSLAPGGTNYGYTF
>TRBJ2-3|TRBD2|NA|TRBV15
TGTGCCACCAGCAGAGCCCCTTTAGCGGGGGGGAGCACAGATACGCAGTATTTT
CATSRAPLAGGSTDTQYF
>TRBJ2-5|NA|NA|TRBV18
TGTGCCAGCTCATCCTCAGGGGCATGGCAAGAGACCCAGTACTTC
CASSSSGAWQETQYF
>TRBJ1-5|TRBD1|NA|TRBV27
TGTGCCAGCAGTTTATATTCTGACAGGGCAAATCAGCCCCAGCATTTT
CASSLYSDRANQPQHF
>TRBJ1-1|NA|NA|TRBV14
TGTGCCAGCAGCCGACGAACGGGGAGGGACACTGAAGCTTTCTTT
CASSRRTGRDTEAFF
>TRBJ2-7|NA|once|TRBV6-5
TGTGCCAGCACAGGGCGCCTAGATTACGAGCAGTACTTC
CASTGRLDYEQYF
>TRBJ1-2|NA|NA|TRBV4-3
TGCGCCAGCAGCCAACTTCAGGGTGATAACTATGGCTACACCTTC
CASSQLQGDNYGYTF
>TRBJ1-1|NA|NA|TRBV24-1
TGTGCCACCAGTGCGTGGGGGCAGTGGACTGAAGCTTTCTTT
CATSAWGQWTEAFF
>TRBJ2-1|NA|once|TRBV7-3
TGTGCCAGCAGCTTTGGCGGGGCATACAATGAGCAGTTCTTC
CASSFGGAYNEQFF
>TRBJ1-2|TRBD1|NA|TRBV12-5
TGTGCTAGTGGTTTGGATAGGACAGGGGGCATAAGAGATGGCTACACCTTC
CASGLDRTGGIRDGYTF
>TRBJ2-5|TRBD1|NA|TRBV7-2
TGTGCCAGCAGCGTAGACAGGGGGAGGCAAGAGACCCAGTACTTC
CASSVDRGRQETQYF
>TRBJ1-2|NA|NA|TRBV30
TGTGCCTGGACCCCCAGGGCCAGCTATGGCTACACCTTC
CAWTPRASYGYTF
>TRBJ1-1|NA|NA|TRBV19
TGTGCCAGTACCCCAAACTGGGCCACTGAAGCTTTCTTT
CASTPNWATEAFF
>TRBJ1-4|TRBD1|NA|TRBV3-1/TRBV3-2
TGTGCCAGCAGAAACAGGGGGCTGGATGAAAAACTGTTTTTT
CASRNRGLDEKLFF
>TRBJ1-5|NA|NA|TRBV27
TGTGCCAGCAGTCCGCGAGACAAAGGACAGTTCAATCAGCCCCAGCATTTT
CASSPRDKGQFNQPQHF
>TRBJ1-4|NA|NA|TRBV15
TGTGCCACCAGCAGAGTCTCTAATGAAAAACTGTTTTTT
CATSRVSNEKLFF
>TRBJ1-1|NA|NA|TRBV20-1
TGCAGTGCTAGTCCCCGTTTACAGGGAGGGGCTTTCTTT
CSASPRLQGGAFF
>TRBJ1-2|NA|NA|TRBV30
TGTGCCTGGAGTGTACGGCACAGGGTAGTACACTATGGCTACACCTTC
CAWSVRHRVVHYGYTF
>TRBJ1-1|NA|NA|TRBV19
TGTGCCAGTGCCAGCAGACAGAACACTGAAGCTTTCTTT
CASASRQNTEAFF
>TRBJ1-1|TRBD1|NA|TRBV18
TGTGCCAGCTCACCCCCGGGACAGGGGAACACTGAAGCTTTCTTT
CASSPPGQGNTEAFF
>TRBJ1-6|TRBD1|NA|TRBV19
TGTGCCAGTACCGAGACAGGGCACGGGTCACCCCTCCACTTT
CASTETGHGSPLHF
>TRBJ1-5|NA|NA|TRBV27
TGTGCCAGCAGTTGGGGGGGGGCAGGACAGCCCCAGCATTTT
CASSWGGAGQPQHF
>TRBJ1-5|TRBD1|NA|TRBV6-2/TRBV6-3
TGTGCCAGCAGCCTATCGACAGGGGGCTATCAGCCCCAGCATTTT
CASSLSTGGYQPQHF
>TRBJ2-1|TRBD2|NA|TRBV6-5
TGTGCCAGCAGTTACTCGGCTAGCGGGTCCAATGAGCAGTTCTTC
CASSYSASGSNEQFF
>TRBJ2-5|TRBD1|NA|TRBV11-2
TGTGCCAGCAGCTTAGGACAGGGGCAAGAGACCCAGTACTTC
CASSLGQGQETQYF
>TRBJ2-2|NA|NA|TRBV11-2
TGTGCCAGCAGCTTAATAGACAGGTGGTACACCGGGGAGCTGTTTTTT
CASSLIDRWYTGELFF